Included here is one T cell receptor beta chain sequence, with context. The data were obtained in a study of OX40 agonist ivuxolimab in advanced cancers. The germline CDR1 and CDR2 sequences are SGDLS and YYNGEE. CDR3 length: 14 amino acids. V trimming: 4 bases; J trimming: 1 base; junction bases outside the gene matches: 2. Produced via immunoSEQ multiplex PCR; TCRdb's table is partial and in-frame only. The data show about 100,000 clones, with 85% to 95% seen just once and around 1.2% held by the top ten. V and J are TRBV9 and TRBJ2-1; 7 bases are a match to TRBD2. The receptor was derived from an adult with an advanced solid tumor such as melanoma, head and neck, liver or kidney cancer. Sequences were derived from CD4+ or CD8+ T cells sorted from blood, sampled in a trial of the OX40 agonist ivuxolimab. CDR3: CASSPGGSYNEQFF. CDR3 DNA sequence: TGTGCCAGCAGCCCCGGGGGGTCCTACAATGAGCAGTTCTTC.